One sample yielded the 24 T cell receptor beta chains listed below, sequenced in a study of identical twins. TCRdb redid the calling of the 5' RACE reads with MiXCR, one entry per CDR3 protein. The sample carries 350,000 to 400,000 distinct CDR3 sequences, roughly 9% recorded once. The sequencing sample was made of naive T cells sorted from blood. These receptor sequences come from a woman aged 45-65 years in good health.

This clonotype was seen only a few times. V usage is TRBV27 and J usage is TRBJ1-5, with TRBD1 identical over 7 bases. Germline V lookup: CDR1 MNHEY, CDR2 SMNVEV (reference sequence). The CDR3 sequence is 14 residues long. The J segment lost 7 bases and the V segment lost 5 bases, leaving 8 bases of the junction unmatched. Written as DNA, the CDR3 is TGTGCCAGCAGTACGGTGACAGGGTCCCAGCCCCAGCATTTT. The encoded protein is CASSTVTGSQPQHF.

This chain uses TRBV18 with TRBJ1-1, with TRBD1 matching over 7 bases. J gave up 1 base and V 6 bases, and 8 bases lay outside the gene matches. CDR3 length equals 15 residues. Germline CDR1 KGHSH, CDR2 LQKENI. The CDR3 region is CASSGQGGPNTEAFF. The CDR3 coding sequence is TGTGCCAGCTCGGGCCAGGGGGGCCCGAACACTGAAGCTTTCTTT.

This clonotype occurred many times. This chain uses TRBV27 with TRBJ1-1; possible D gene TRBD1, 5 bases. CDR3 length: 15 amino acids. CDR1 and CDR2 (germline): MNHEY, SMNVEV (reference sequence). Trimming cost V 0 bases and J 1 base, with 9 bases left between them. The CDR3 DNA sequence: TGTGCCAGCAGTTTATCGGCGGGGCAGAACACTGAAGCTTTCTTT. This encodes CASSLSAGQNTEAFF.

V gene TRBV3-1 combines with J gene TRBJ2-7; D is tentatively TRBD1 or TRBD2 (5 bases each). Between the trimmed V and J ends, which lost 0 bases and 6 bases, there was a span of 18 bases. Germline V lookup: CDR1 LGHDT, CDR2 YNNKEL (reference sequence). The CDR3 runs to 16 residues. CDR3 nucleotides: TGTGCCAGCAGCCAAGATCTGGGCGGAGTTGGGGGCGAGCAGTACTTC. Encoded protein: CASSQDLGGVGGEQYF.

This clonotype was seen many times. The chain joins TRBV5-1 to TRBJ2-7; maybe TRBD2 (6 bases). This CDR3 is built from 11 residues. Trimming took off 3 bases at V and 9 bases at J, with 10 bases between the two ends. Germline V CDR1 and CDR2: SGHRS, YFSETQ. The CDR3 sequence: CASSSRGGQYF. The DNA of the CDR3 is TGCGCCAGCAGCTCTCGGGGAGGGCAGTACTTC. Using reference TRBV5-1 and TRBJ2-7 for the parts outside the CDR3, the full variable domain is KAGVTQTPRYLIKTRGQQVTLSCSPISGHRSVSWYQQTPGQGLQFLFEYFSETQRNKGNFPGRFSGRQFSNSRSEMNVSTLELGDSALYLCASSSRGGQYFGPGTRLTVT.

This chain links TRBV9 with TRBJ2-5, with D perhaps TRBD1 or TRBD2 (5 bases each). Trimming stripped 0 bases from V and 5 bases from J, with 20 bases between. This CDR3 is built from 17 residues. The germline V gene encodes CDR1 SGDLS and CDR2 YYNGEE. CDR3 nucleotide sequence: TGTGCCAGCAGCGTAGCTCTGAGTCGGGACGAGAGCGAGACCCAGTACTTC. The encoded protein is CASSVALSRDESETQYF.

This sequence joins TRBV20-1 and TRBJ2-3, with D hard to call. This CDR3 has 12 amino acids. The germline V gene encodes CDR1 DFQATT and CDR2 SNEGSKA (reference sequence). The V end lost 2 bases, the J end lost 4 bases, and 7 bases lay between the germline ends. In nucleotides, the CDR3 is TGCAGTGCTAGACAAGCATCAGATACGCAGTATTTT. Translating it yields CSARQASDTQYF.

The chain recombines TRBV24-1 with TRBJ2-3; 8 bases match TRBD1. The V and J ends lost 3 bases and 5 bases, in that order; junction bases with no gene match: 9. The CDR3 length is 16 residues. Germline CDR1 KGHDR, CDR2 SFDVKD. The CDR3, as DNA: TGTGCCACCAGTGATCCATCGGGACAGGTGAAAGATACGCAGTATTTT. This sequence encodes CATSDPSGQVKDTQYF.

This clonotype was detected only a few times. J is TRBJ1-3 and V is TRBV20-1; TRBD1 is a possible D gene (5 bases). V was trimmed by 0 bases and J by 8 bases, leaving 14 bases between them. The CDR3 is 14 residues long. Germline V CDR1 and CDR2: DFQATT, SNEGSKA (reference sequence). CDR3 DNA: TGCAGTGCTAGAGATCTCAGGGACGGGGACACCATATATTTT. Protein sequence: CSARDLRDGDTIYF.

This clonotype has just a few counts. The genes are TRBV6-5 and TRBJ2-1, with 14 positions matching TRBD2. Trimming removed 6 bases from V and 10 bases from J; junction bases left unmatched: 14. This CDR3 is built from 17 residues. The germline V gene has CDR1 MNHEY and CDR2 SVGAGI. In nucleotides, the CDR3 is TGTGCCAGCAGCAATAATCCGGGACTAGCGGGAGTGAGGGAGCAGTTCTTC. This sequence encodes CASSNNPGLAGVREQFF.

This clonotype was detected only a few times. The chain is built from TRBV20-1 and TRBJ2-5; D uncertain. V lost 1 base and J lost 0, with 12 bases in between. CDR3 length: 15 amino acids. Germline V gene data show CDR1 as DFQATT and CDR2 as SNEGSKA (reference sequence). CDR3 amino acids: CSARAKRWYQETQYF. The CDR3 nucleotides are TGCAGTGCTAGAGCTAAACGGTGGTACCAAGAGACCCAGTACTTC.

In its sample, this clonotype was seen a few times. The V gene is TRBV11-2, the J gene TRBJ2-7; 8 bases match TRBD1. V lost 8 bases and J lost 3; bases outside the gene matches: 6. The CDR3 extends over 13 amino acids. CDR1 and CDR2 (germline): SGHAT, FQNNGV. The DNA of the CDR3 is TGTGCCAGCTCCGCCGGGACAGGCTACGAGCAGTACGTC. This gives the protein CASSAGTGYEQYV.

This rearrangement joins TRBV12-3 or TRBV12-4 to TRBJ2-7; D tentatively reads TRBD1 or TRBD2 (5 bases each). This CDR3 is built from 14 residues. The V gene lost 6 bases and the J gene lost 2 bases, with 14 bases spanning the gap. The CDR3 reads CASSRSGRAYEQYF. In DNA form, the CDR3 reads TGTGCCAGCAGCCGGAGCGGCAGGGCCTACGAGCAGTACTTC.

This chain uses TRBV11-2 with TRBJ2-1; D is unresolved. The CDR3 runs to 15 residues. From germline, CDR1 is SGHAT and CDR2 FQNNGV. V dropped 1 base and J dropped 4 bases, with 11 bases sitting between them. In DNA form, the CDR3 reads TGTGCCAGCAGCTTAGCTTACAGCCCTTACAATGAGCAGTTCTTC. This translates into CASSLAYSPYNEQFF.

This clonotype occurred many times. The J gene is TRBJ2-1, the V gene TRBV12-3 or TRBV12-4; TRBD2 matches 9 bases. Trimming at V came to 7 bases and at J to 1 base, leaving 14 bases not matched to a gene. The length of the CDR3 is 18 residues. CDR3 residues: CASTPQTRLAASYNEQFF. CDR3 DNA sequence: TGTGCCAGCACCCCCCAAACCCGACTAGCGGCTTCCTACAATGAGCAGTTCTTC.

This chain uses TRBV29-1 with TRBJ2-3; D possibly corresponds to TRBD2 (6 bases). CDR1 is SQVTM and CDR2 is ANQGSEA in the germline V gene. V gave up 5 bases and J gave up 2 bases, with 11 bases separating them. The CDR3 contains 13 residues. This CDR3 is CSVPGATTDTQYF. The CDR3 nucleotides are TGCAGCGTTCCGGGAGCGACCACAGATACGCAGTATTTT.

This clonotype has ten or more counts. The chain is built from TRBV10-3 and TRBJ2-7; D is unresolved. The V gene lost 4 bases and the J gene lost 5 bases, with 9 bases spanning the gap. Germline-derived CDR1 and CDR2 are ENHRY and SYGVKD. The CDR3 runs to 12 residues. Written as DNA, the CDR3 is TGTGCCATCAGTGTTAAGGGCGACGAGCAGTACTTC. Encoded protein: CAISVKGDEQYF.

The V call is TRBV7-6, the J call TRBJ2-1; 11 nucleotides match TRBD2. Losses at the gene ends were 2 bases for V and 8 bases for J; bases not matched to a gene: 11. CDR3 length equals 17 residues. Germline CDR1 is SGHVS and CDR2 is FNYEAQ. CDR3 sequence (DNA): TGTGCCAGCAGCTTACTAGCGGGACTAGCGGTAGAGCATGAGCAGTTCTTC. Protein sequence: CASSLLAGLAVEHEQFF.

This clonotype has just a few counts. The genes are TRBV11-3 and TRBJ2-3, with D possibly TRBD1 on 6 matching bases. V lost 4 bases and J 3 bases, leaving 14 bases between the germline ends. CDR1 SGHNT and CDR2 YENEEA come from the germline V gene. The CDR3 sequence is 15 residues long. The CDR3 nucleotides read TGTGCCAGCAGCTATGAGGGACATGATACAGATACGCAGTATTTT. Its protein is CASSYEGHDTDTQYF.

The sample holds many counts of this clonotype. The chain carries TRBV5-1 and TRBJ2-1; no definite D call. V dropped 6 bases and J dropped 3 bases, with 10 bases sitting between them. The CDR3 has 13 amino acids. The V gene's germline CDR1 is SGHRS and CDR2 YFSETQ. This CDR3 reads CASKGTIYNEQFF. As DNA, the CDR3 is TGCGCCAGCAAGGGTACTATCTACAATGAGCAGTTCTTC.

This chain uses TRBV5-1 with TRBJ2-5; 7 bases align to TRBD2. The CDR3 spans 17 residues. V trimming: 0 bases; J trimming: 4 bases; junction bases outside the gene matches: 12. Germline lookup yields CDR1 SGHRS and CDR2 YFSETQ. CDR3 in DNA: TGCGCCAGCAGCTTGGAAAGACTAGCAGGGCGGGGAGAGACCCAGTACTTC. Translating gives CASSLERLAGRGETQYF.

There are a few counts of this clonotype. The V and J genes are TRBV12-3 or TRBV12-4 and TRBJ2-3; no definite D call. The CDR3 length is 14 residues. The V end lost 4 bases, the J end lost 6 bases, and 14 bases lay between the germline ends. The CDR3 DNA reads TGTGCCAGCAGTTCCACTCCCATCGCCGATACGCAGTATTTT. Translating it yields CASSSTPIADTQYF.

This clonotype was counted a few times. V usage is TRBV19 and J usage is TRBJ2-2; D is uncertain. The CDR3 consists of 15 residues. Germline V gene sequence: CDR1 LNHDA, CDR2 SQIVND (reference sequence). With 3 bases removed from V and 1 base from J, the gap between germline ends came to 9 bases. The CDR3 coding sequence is TGTGCCAGTAGTATTGTTTTGCAGAACACCGGGGAGCTGTTTTTT. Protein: CASSIVLQNTGELFF.

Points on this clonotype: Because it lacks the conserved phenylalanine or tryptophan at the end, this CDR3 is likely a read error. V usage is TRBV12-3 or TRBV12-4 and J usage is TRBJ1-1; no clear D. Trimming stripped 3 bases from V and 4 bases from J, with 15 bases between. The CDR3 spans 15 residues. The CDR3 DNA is TGTGCCAGCAGTTTGCTCCAGCAAGCGGGCACTGAAGCTTTCTCT. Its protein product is CASSLLQQAGTEAFS.